The clone carrying this T cell receptor (beta chain) appeared a few times. This sample is part of a study of T cells in Graves' hyperthyroidism and ophthalmopathy. Overall study context: Peripheral blood samples were taken at initial diagnosis, prior to any treatment.

Patients with uncontrolled infections, other autoimmune diseases, pregnancy or lactation were excluded. RNA transcripts gave rise to amplified TCR beta CDR3 regions. HTBI primers were used for first-round RT-PCR of the TCR CDR3. TCRdb processed the multiplex PCR reads anew with MiXCR; each CDR3 protein has one entry. Here the sample spans some 530,000 distinct CDR3 sequences, 20% to 25% being singletons. This CDR3 region has 16 residues. The germline V gene has CDR1 KGHDR and CDR2 SFDVKD. The germline V and J ends were trimmed by 4 bases and 8 bases, with 19 bases remaining between them. The TCR was taken from a woman aged 70 to 79 with Graves' ophthalmopathy. Sequenced input: blood. V and J are TRBV24-1 and TRBJ1-4, with a possible D match to TRBD1 (5 bases). The CDR3 sequence is CATSDSRRRGGEKLFF. The DNA for the CDR3 is TGTGCCACCAGTGACTCCCGTCGTAGGGGTGGGGAAAAACTGTTTTTT.